These 24 T cell receptor beta chains were all obtained from the same sample, sequenced in a study of CD8 T cells in ankylosing spondylitis. Study observations and caveats: Characteristic, it appeared, of ankylosing spondylitis blood was a TCR beta motif of roughly eight highly homologous variants.

These receptors have no identified antigens. A single record per CDR3 protein comes from TCRdb applying MiXCR to the 5' RACE reads. The sample consists of roughly 440,000 distinct CDR3 sequences, about a sixth of them appearing once. The material sequenced was blood, either unsorted or a sorted T cell fraction (not recorded which). These receptors were collected from a male donor with ankylosing spondylitis.

This clonotype has just a few counts. The chain carries TRBV6-2 or TRBV6-3 and TRBJ2-3, with D perhaps TRBD1 (6 bases). The CDR3 length is 15 residues. The germline V and J ends were trimmed by 2 bases and 1 base, with 10 bases remaining between them. CDR1 and CDR2 from the germline V gene are MNHEY and SVGEGT. CDR3 DNA sequence: TGTGCCAGCAGTTACCCGACAGGTCGCACAGATACGCAGTATTTT. Its translation: CASSYPTGRTDTQYF.

There are a few counts of this clonotype. V is TRBV6-1 and J is TRBJ2-7; 8 bases match TRBD2. Germline trimming cut 10 bases from V and 3 bases from J; bases unmatched to any gene: 8. The CDR3 sequence is 13 residues long. In germline, CDR1 is MNHNS, CDR2 SASEGT. The DNA of the CDR3 is TGTGCCACCGGGCGGGGGGCCGACTACGAGCAGTACTTC. Amino acid sequence: CATGRGADYEQYF.

The chain employs TRBV29-1 and TRBJ2-3, with D perhaps TRBD2 (6 bases). CDR1 and CDR2 (germline): SQVTM, ANQGSEA. V was cut by 4 bases and J by 2 bases, with 22 bases left in between. The length of the CDR3 is 17 residues. The CDR3 DNA follows: TGCAGCGTTGCAGGGACTCATTATTTGCGGGACACAGATACGCAGTATTTT. Translation gives CSVAGTHYLRDTDTQYF.

The chain has TRBV9 and TRBJ2-3, with D possibly being TRBD2 (6 bases). Germline loops: CDR1 SGDLS, CDR2 YYNGEE. The germline V and J ends were trimmed by 1 base and 0 bases, with 9 bases remaining between them. This CDR3 is built from 15 residues. CDR3 sequence (DNA): TGTGCCAGCAGCGTATCAGCGGGCAGCACAGATACGCAGTATTTT. Its translation: CASSVSAGSTDTQYF.

This clonotype has more than one count but fewer than ten. The chain couples TRBV20-1 to TRBJ1-5, with D possibly matching TRBD1 (5 bases). The germline CDR1 and CDR2 sequences are DFQATT and SNEGSKA (reference sequence). The CDR3 is 14 residues long. V was shortened by 3 bases and J by 1 base, with 10 bases between the two germline ends. For the CDR3, the DNA is TGCAGTGCTAGTGCAGGGTCCAGCAATCAGCCCCAGCATTTT. Translating gives CSASAGSSNQPQHF.

This clonotype has just a few counts. The chain couples TRBV3-1 to TRBJ2-1, with D uncertain. The CDR3 has 11 residues. In germline, CDR1 is LGHDT, CDR2 YNNKEL (reference sequence). V lost 0 bases and J 8 bases, leaving 2 bases between the germline ends. The CDR3 DNA reads as TGTGCCAGCAGCCAAGACCATGAGCAGTTCTTC. Protein: CASSQDHEQFF.

V is TRBV20-1 and J is TRBJ2-7, with TRBD2 matching 8 bases. This CDR3 is built from 15 residues. V lost 0 bases to trimming and J lost 5 bases; unmatched junction nucleotides: 9. Germline CDR1 DFQATT, CDR2 SNEGSKA (reference sequence). CDR3 sequence reads: CSARDPKGLVNEQYF. The CDR3 DNA is TGCAGTGCTAGAGATCCAAAGGGACTAGTCAACGAGCAGTACTTC.

This clonotype was seen a handful of times. The chain employs TRBV20-1 and TRBJ2-3; TRBD2 might be the D (6 bases). Looked up from germline, CDR1 is DFQATT and CDR2 is SNEGSKA (reference sequence). The ends were cut back, 1 base at V and 4 bases at J, with 15 bases in the middle. The CDR3 consists of 15 residues. The CDR3 DNA reads TGCAGTGCTAGAGCAGGGACTGCCTTAGCAGATACGCAGTATTTT. Its protein is CSARAGTALADTQYF.

J is TRBJ2-5 and V is TRBV20-1; a weak D match, TRBD1 (6 bases). This CDR3 is built from 13 residues. V was shortened by 4 bases and J by 1 base, with 10 bases between the two germline ends. Germline values: CDR1 DFQATT, CDR2 SNEGSKA (reference sequence). The CDR3, as DNA: TGCAGTGCTACTACAGGGACCCAAGAGACCCAGTACTTC. Translation gives CSATTGTQETQYF.

This clonotype came up a few times. The chain is built from TRBV7-3 and TRBJ2-2; no definite D call. The germline gives CDR1 SGHTA, CDR2 FQGTGA. The germline V and J ends were trimmed by 2 bases and 2 bases, with 6 bases remaining between them. CDR3 length equals 14 residues. CDR3 sequence: CASSLLTNTGELFF. DNA for the CDR3: TGTGCCAGCAGCTTACTAACAAACACCGGGGAGCTGTTTTTT.

The CDR3 DNA is TGCAGTGCTAGACAAGGACAGGGGAGAAGTCAGCCCCAGCATTTT. As protein: CSARQGQGRSQPQHF. The V call is TRBV20-1, the J call TRBJ1-5; the match to TRBD1 covers 9 bases. The trim removed 2 bases at V and 6 bases at J, leaving 8 bases unmatched. The CDR3 is 15 residues long. Germline CDR1 reads DFQATT; CDR2 reads SNEGSKA (reference sequence).

The chain employs TRBV7-9 and TRBJ2-5; TRBD1 agrees at 7 bases. The J segment lost 1 base and the V segment lost 5 bases, leaving 7 bases of the junction unmatched. This CDR3 is 15 amino acids long. In germline, CDR1 is SEHNR, CDR2 FQNEAQ (reference sequence). The CDR3 loop reads CASSPRGHSQETQYF. The CDR3 region has the DNA TGTGCCAGCAGCCCTAGGGGGCATTCCCAAGAGACCCAGTACTTC.

This clonotype appeared a few times. The chain combines TRBV5-6 with TRBJ1-5; no definite D call. Germline-derived CDR1 and CDR2 are SGHDT and YYEEEE. This CDR3 contains 15 residues. Trimming stripped 0 bases from V and 0 bases from J, with 7 bases between. CDR3 in amino acids: CASSLGRYSNQPQHF. The DNA for the CDR3 is TGTGCCAGCAGCTTGGGACGGTATAGCAATCAGCCCCAGCATTTT. Full variable domain (outside the CDR3, taken from reference TRBV5-6 and TRBJ1-5): DAGVTQSPTHLIKTRGQQVTLRCSPKSGHDTVSWYQQALGQGPQFIFQYYEEEERQRGNFPDRFSGHQFPNYSSELNVNALLLGDSALYLCASSLGRYSNQPQHFGDGTRLSIL.

This chain links TRBV4-1 with TRBJ2-3; TRBD1 agrees at 8 bases. This CDR3 region has 16 residues. Germline CDR1 and CDR2: MGHRA and YSYEKL. V lost 5 bases to trimming and J lost 8 bases; unmatched junction nucleotides: 15. The CDR3 protein is CASSNRVDRGTVTQYF. The DNA for the CDR3 is TGCGCCAGCAGCAACCGCGTCGACAGGGGCACGGTTACGCAGTATTTT.

The chain uses TRBV20-1 and TRBJ1-2, with D perhaps TRBD1 (5 bases). Trimming stripped 6 bases from V and 5 bases from J, with 16 bases between. CDR1 is DFQATT and CDR2 is SNEGSKA in the germline V gene (reference sequence). This CDR3 spans 13 amino acids. The CDR3 here is CSAPISGWYGYTF. For the CDR3, the DNA is TGCAGTGCGCCTATCTCAGGGTGGTATGGCTACACCTTC.

At least ten counts were recorded for this clonotype. The chain carries TRBV6-1 and TRBJ2-3; D not resolved. This CDR3 is 15 amino acids long. Germline CDR1 and CDR2: MNHNS and SASEGT. Trimming pared 7 bases from V and 5 bases from J, leaving 19 bases between. The CDR3 loop reads CASTPTVPHLDTQYF. Here the CDR3 DNA reads TGTGCCAGCACTCCAACGGTGCCCCACTTAGATACGCAGTATTTT.

DNA for the CDR3: TGTGCCAGCAGGACAGGGCTCTACAATGAGCAGTTCTTC. Translation gives CASRTGLYNEQFF. The chain couples TRBV6-1 to TRBJ2-1; 7 nucleotides align to TRBD1. The V segment lost 6 bases and the J segment 3 bases; nucleotides outside the gene matches: 2. This CDR3 contains 13 residues. Germline CDR1 is MNHNS and CDR2 is SASEGT.

A remark on this clonotype: At one end the junction does not follow the germline gene, possibly because of a read error. The chain carries TRBV5-5 and TRBJ1-1, with D hard to call. From germline, CDR1 is SGHKS and CDR2 YYEKEE (reference sequence). The CDR3 has 16 amino acids. The CDR3 region has the DNA TGTGCCAGCAACTTGCCGACCAGTGGTATGAACACTGAAGCTTTCTTT. Its translation is CASNLPTSGMNTEAFF.

This chain links TRBV7-2 with TRBJ1-5; D uncertain. Germline loops: CDR1 SGHTA, CDR2 FQGNSA. V was shortened by 5 bases and J by 3 bases, with 11 bases between the two germline ends. This CDR3 spans 14 amino acids. The CDR3 loop is CASSVRVTNQPQHF. Written as DNA, the CDR3 is TGTGCCAGCAGCGTCAGAGTTACCAATCAGCCCCAGCATTTT.

In this sample, this clonotype turned up a few times. The chain employs TRBV5-1 and TRBJ1-1; D gene ambiguous. Trimming removed 0 bases at V and 3 bases at J, with 18 bases between. The CDR3 spans 17 residues. Looked up from germline, CDR1 is SGHRS and CDR2 is YFSETQ. The CDR3 DNA follows: TGCGCCAGCAGCTTGGCCATCAATGGTCCCGCGGACACTGAAGCTTTCTTT. The encoded protein is CASSLAINGPADTEAFF.

The table lists this clonotype with many counts. This chain connects TRBV14 to TRBJ1-2; the D gene is possibly TRBD1 (5 bases). Germline V lookup: CDR1 SGHDN, CDR2 FVKESK. The CDR3 sequence is 13 residues long. The V end lost 4 bases, the J end lost 5 bases, and 11 bases lay between the germline ends. The CDR3 sequence is CASSPGSIYGYTF. The CDR3 DNA sequence: TGTGCCAGCAGCCCAGGGTCGATATATGGCTACACCTTC.

The sample holds many counts of this clonotype. The rearrangement links TRBV20-1 to TRBJ2-7, with a tentative D call TRBD2 (6 bases). Deletions cut 0 bases from V and 2 bases from J, with 14 bases between. The CDR3 is 15 residues long. Germline CDR1 DFQATT, CDR2 SNEGSKA (reference sequence). The CDR3 is CSARDQSPSAYEQYF. The CDR3 nucleotides are TGCAGTGCTAGAGATCAAAGCCCTAGCGCCTACGAGCAGTACTTC.

The CDR3 region is CASSSGGAGGYGYTF. CDR3 DNA sequence: TGCGCCAGCAGCTCGGGGGGGGCCGGCGGCTATGGCTACACCTTC. V is TRBV5-1 and J is TRBJ1-2; D might be TRBD1 (6 bases). Germline CDR1 SGHRS, CDR2 YFSETQ. The V end was cut by 3 bases, the J end by 4 bases, with 16 bases between. The CDR3 loop spans 15 amino acids.

The rearrangement links TRBV9 to TRBJ2-6, with 13 bases that match TRBD2. CDR3 length: 18 amino acids. Germline values: CDR1 SGDLS, CDR2 YYNGEE. Unmatched junction bases numbered 6, after V lost 4 bases and J lost 2 bases. In nucleotides, the CDR3 is TGTGCCAGCAGCCCTGGGACTAGCGGGACGGCTGGGGCCAACGTCCTGACTTTC. This sequence encodes CASSPGTSGTAGANVLTF.